A single sample is the source of the 18 T cell receptor beta chains below, sequenced in a study of shared clonotypes between healthy human individuals. Measured with immunoSEQ multiplex PCR; TCRdb has only the in-frame clones, and not every one. The table shows 980,000 or so clones, with about three quarters occurring only once. The sequencing input was memory CD4+ T cells sorted from blood. Subset in this sample: CD45RA-negative fraction. The origin of the receptors is a man between 18 and 35 years old in good health.

The gene calls are TRBV2 and TRBJ2-2, with a weak D call TRBD2 (5 bases). Trimming removed 2 bases from V and 7 bases from J, with 26 bases in between. This CDR3 is built from 19 residues. The germline V gene encodes CDR1 SNHLY and CDR2 FYNNEI. DNA for the CDR3: TGTGCCAGCAGTGAATCAGAGTCTAGCTGGAGGCTGTATGGCGGGGAGCTGTTTTTT. Translation: CASSESESSWRLYGGELFF. Full variable domain (rest looked up from reference TRBV2 and TRBJ2-2): EPEVTQTPSHQVTQMGQEVILRCVPISNHLYFYWYRQILGQKVEFLVSFYNNEISEKSEIFDDQFSVERPDGSNFTLKIRSTKLEDSAMYFCASSESESSWRLYGGELFFGEGSRLTVL.

This chain uses TRBV11-2 with TRBJ2-3; the D is unclear. Germline V gives CDR1 SGHAT, CDR2 FQNNGV. The CDR3 is 18 residues long. V lost 2 bases and J 0 bases, leaving 18 bases between the germline ends. DNA for the CDR3: TGTGCCAGCAGCTTATTCAGGACCCGGCGGCCTAGCACAGATACGCAGTATTTT. It specifies CASSLFRTRRPSTDTQYF.

The chain links TRBV2 to TRBJ2-3; no firm D call. V was pared by 2 bases and J by 0 bases, with 12 bases between. The CDR3 length is 16 residues. CDR1 SNHLY and CDR2 FYNNEI come from the germline V gene. CDR3 in DNA: TGTGCCAGCAGTGAAACTTCGGGTCGCAGCACAGATACGCAGTATTTT. As protein: CASSETSGRSTDTQYF.

V gene TRBV12-5 combines with J gene TRBJ2-2; a weak D match, TRBD2 (7 bases). The CDR3 has 15 amino acids. CDR1 and CDR2 (germline): LGHNT, FRNRAP. Trimming removed 8 bases from V and 7 bases from J, with 20 bases in between. CDR3 region: CASPPGGSRVGELFF. In DNA form, the CDR3 reads TGTGCTAGTCCGCCGGGGGGCAGCAGGGTCGGGGAGCTGTTTTTT.

This chain links TRBV6-6 with TRBJ2-5; D is unclear. The CDR3 is 15 amino acids. Germline lookup yields CDR1 MNHNY and CDR2 SVGAGI (reference sequence). Trimming shortened V by 0 bases and J by 0 bases, and 8 bases separated the two germline ends. The CDR3 reads CASSYSPTDQETQYF. The CDR3 DNA is TGTGCCAGCAGTTACTCTCCCACAGACCAAGAGACCCAGTACTTC.

This clone was detected a few times. This chain uses TRBV14 with TRBJ2-2; D not certain. Germline assignment: CDR1 SGHDN and CDR2 FVKESK. Trimming took off 5 bases at V and 6 bases at J, with 7 bases between the two ends. This CDR3 contains 12 residues. The DNA of the CDR3 is TGTGCCAGCAGCTGGGGTTCCGGGGAGCTGTTTTTT. This sequence encodes CASSWGSGELFF.

This clone has only a few counts. This chain uses TRBV7-9 with TRBJ1-2; a possible D gene is TRBD1 (6 bases). The germline gives CDR1 SEHNR, CDR2 FQNEAQ (reference sequence). CDR3 length: 13 residues. Trimming took 5 bases from V and 3 from J, leaving 10 bases between them. Written as DNA, the CDR3 is TGTGCCAGCAGCCAGGACAGTCACTATGGCTACACCTTC. Residues: CASSQDSHYGYTF.

The V gene is TRBV28, the J gene TRBJ2-7; 11 nucleotides match TRBD2. V shed 5 bases, J shed 3 bases, and the junction held 9 bases outside the gene matches. The CDR3 is 16 residues long. Germline assignment: CDR1 MDHEN and CDR2 SYDVKM. The CDR3 bases are TGTGCCAGCAGTCCGGCTAGCGGGGGGCCACTCTACGAGCAGTACTTC. Protein product: CASSPASGGPLYEQYF.

The chain recombines TRBV15 with TRBJ1-5, with a possible D match to TRBD1 (6 bases). The germline V and J ends were trimmed by 6 bases and 4 bases, with 13 bases remaining between them. This CDR3 is built from 14 residues. Germline assignment: CDR1 LNHNV and CDR2 YYDKDF (reference sequence). CDR3: CATSIGQSNQPQHF. The CDR3 region has the DNA TGTGCCACCAGTATTGGACAGAGTAATCAGCCCCAGCATTTT.

The CDR3 loop reads CASSLDWGGRGMETQYF. CDR3 coding DNA: TGTGCCAGCAGCTTGGACTGGGGCGGGAGGGGAATGGAGACCCAGTACTTC. The chain carries TRBV5-6 and TRBJ2-5, with 9 positions matching TRBD2. The trim removed 0 bases at V and 5 bases at J, leaving 11 bases unmatched. The length of the CDR3 is 17 residues. CDR1 is SGHDT, CDR2 YYEEEE, per germline.

The chain is built from TRBV10-3 and TRBJ2-2; D remains unclear. Germline loops: CDR1 ENHRY, CDR2 SYGVKD. The germline V and J ends were trimmed by 0 bases and 8 bases, with 7 bases remaining between them. There are 13 residues in the CDR3. The CDR3 loop is CAISESLVGELFF. The CDR3 DNA follows: TGTGCCATCAGTGAGTCGCTTGTGGGGGAGCTGTTTTTT.

The gene calls are TRBV10-1 and TRBJ2-7; D call uncertain. The CDR3 loop spans 13 amino acids. V was trimmed by 0 bases and J by 5 bases, leaving 8 bases between them. Germline V gene data show CDR1 as WNHNN and CDR2 as SYGVQD (reference sequence). The CDR3 coding sequence is TGCGCCAGCAGTGAGTCGGGTGGCCACGAGCAGTACTTC. Amino acids: CASSESGGHEQYF.

Only one count was recorded for this clone. The chain recombines TRBV6-5 with TRBJ2-7; D is possibly TRBD2 (5 bases). V gave up 6 bases and J gave up 6 bases, with 15 bases separating them. CDR1 MNHEY and CDR2 SVGAGI come from the germline V gene. This CDR3 spans 13 amino acids. The CDR3 spells CASRSLRGREQYF. For the CDR3, the DNA is TGTGCCAGCAGATCCCTAAGAGGGCGCGAGCAGTACTTC.

This clone showed up just a few times. V is TRBV9 and J is TRBJ1-3, with D hard to call. The CDR3 has 13 amino acids. Trimming stripped 4 bases from V and 0 bases from J, with 5 bases between. Germline-derived CDR1 and CDR2 are SGDLS and YYNGEE. The CDR3 loop reads CASSQFSGNTIYF. The CDR3 bases are TGTGCCAGCAGCCAATTCTCTGGAAACACCATATATTTT.

V is TRBV18 and J is TRBJ2-7; 10 bases are shared with TRBD2. The germline gives CDR1 KGHSH, CDR2 LQKENI. The CDR3 is 15 amino acids. V dropped 4 bases and J dropped 0; count of bases not matched to a gene: 3. The CDR3 bases are TGTGCCAGCTCACGGGGACTAGCGCTCTCCTACGAGCAGTACTTC. Translated, it gives CASSRGLALSYEQYF.

This CDR3 is CASSRGRYNEQFF. The CDR3 DNA sequence: TGTGCCAGCAGCAGGGGCCGGTACAATGAGCAGTTCTTC. The chain couples TRBV11-3 to TRBJ2-1; D perhaps matches TRBD1 (5 bases). Per germline, CDR1 SGHNT and CDR2 YENEEA. V lost 5 bases to trimming and J lost 4 bases, with 9 bases between them. CDR3 length equals 13 residues.

A few counts support this clone. The chain uses TRBV6-6 and TRBJ2-5, with TRBD2 matching 9 bases. The V segment lost 10 bases and the J segment 3 bases; nucleotides outside the gene matches: 9. The germline gives CDR1 MNHNY, CDR2 SVGAGI (reference sequence). CDR3 length equals 14 residues. The chain's CDR3 is CATKRAGGEETQYF. As DNA, the CDR3 is TGTGCCACCAAAAGAGCGGGGGGCGAAGAGACCCAGTACTTC.

This clone has only one observation. J is TRBJ2-2 and V is TRBV28, with 7 bases aligning to TRBD2. J lost 5 bases, V lost 6 bases, and 9 bases had no gene match. The CDR3 contains 15 residues. From germline, CDR1 is MDHEN and CDR2 SYDVKM. The CDR3 region has the DNA TGTGCCAGCAGCACTACTAGCGTCTCAACCGGGGAGCTGTTTTTT. This translates into CASSTTSVSTGELFF.